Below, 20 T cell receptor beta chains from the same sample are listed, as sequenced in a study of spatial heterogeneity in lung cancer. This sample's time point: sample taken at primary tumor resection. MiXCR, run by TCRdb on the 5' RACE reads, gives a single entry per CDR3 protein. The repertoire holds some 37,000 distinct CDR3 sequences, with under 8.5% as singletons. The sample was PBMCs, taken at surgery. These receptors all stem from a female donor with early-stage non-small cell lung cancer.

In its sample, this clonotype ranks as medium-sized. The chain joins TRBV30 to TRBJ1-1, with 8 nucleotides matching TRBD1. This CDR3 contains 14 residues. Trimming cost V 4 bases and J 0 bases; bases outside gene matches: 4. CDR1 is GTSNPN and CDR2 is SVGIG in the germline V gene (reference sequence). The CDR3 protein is CAWNLGQVNTEAFF. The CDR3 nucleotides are TGTGCCTGGAATCTGGGACAGGTGAACACTGAAGCTTTCTTT.

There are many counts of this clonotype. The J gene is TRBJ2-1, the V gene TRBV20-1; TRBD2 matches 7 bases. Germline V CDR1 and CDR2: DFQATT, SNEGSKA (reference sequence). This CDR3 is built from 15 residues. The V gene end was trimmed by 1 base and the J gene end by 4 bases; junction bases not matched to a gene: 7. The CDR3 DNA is TGCAGTGCTAGAGTTTGGCTAGCGGATTACAATGAGCAGTTCTTC. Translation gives CSARVWLADYNEQFF.

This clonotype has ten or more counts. The CDR3 nucleotides read TGTGCCAGTAGCGATCAGGACCGCCTTAGCAATCAGCCCCAGCATTTT. Amino acids: CASSDQDRLSNQPQHF. This chain uses TRBV19 with TRBJ1-5; no firm D call. This CDR3 contains 16 residues. Germline CDR1 and CDR2: LNHDA and SQIVND (reference sequence). V gave up 6 bases and J gave up 0 bases, with 15 bases separating them. The full variable domain, rest sourced from reference TRBV19 and TRBJ1-5, is DGGITQSPKYLFRKEGQNVTLSCEQNLNHDAMYWYRQDPGQGLRLIYYSQIVNDFQKGDIAEGYSVSREKKESFPLTVTSAQKNPTAFYLCASSDQDRLSNQPQHFGDGTRLSIL.

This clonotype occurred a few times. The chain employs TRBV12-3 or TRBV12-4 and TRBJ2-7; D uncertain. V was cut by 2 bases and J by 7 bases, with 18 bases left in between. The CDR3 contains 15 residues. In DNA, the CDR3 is TGTGCCAGCAGTTTATCCGGCTCGAGGAAAGGAGAGCAGTACTTC. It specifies CASSLSGSRKGEQYF.

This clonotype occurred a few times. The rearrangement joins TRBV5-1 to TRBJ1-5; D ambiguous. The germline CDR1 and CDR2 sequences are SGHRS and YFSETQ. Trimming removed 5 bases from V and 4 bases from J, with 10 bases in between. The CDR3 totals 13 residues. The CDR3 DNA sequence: TGCGCCAGCAGTCCGGACGGGAATCAGCCCCAGCATTTT. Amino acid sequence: CASSPDGNQPQHF.

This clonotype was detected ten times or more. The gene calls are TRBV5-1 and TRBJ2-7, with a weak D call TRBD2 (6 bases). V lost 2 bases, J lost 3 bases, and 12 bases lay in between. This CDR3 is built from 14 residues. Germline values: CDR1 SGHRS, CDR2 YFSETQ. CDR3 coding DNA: TGCGCCAGCAGCTTAGCGGGCTGGGACTACGAGCAGTACTTC. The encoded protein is CASSLAGWDYEQYF.

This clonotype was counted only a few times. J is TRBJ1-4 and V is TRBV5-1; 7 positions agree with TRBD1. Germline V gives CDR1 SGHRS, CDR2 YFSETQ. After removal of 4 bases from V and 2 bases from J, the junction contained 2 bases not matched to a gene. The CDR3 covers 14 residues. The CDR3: CASSRDSTNEKLFF. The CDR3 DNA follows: TGCGCCAGCAGCAGGGACAGTACTAATGAAAAACTGTTTTTT.

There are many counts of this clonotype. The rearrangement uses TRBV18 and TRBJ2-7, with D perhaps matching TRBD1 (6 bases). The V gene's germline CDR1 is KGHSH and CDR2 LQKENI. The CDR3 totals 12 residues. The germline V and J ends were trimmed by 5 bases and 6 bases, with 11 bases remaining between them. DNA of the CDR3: TGTGCCAGCTCAGCTCAGGGGCCCGAGCAGTACTTC. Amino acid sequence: CASSAQGPEQYF. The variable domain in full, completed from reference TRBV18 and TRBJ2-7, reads NAGVMQNPRHLVRRRGQEARLRCSPMKGHSHVYWYRQLPEEGLKFMVYLQKENIIDESGMPKERFSAEFPKEGPSILRIQQVVRGDSAAYFCASSAQGPEQYFGPGTRLTVT.

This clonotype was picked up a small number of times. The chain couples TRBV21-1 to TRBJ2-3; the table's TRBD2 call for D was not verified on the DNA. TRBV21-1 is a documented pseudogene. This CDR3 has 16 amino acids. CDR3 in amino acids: CASSKDRDYHTDTQYF. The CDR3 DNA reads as TGTGCCAGCAGCAAGGACCGGGACTACCACACAGATACGCAGTATTTT.

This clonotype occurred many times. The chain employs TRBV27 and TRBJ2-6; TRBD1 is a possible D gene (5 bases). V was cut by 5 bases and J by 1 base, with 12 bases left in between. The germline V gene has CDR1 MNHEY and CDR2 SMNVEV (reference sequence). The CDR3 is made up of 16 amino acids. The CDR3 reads CASSPRQISGANVLTF. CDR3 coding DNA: TGTGCCAGCAGTCCAAGACAGATTTCTGGGGCCAACGTCCTGACTTTC.

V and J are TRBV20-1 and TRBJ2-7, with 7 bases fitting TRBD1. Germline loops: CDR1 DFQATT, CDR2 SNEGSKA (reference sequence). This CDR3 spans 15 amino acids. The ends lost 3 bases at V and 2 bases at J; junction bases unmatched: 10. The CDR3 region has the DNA TGCAGTGCTAGGGACCGTAGACAGGGAGCCTACGAGCAGTACTTC. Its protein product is CSARDRRQGAYEQYF.

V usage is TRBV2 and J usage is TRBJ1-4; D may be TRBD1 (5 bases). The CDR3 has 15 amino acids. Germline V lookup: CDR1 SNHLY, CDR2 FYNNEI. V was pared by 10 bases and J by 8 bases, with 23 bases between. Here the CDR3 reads CATETAPGLKEKLFF. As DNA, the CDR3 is TGTGCCACCGAAACAGCGCCGGGACTGAAGGAAAAACTGTTTTTT.

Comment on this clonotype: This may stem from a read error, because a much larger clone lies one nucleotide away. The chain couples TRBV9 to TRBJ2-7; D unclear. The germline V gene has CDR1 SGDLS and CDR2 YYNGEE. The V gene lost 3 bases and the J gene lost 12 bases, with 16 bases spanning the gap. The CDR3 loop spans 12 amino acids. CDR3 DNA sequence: TGTGCCAGCAGCGGAGACGGCGCCCAGCTGTACTTC. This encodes CASSGDGAQLYF.

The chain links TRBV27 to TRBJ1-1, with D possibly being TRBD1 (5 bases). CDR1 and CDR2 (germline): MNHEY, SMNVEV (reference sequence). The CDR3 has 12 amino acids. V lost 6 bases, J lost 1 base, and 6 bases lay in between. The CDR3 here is CASRDKNTEAFF. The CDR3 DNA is TGTGCCAGCAGGGACAAGAACACTGAAGCTTTCTTT.

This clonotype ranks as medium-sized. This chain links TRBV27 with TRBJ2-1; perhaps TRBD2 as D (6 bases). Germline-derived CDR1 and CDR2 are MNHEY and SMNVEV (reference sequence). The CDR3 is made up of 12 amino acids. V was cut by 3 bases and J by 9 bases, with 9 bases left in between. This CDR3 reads CASSFPGSEQFF. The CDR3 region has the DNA TGTGCCAGCAGTTTTCCCGGGAGTGAGCAGTTCTTC.

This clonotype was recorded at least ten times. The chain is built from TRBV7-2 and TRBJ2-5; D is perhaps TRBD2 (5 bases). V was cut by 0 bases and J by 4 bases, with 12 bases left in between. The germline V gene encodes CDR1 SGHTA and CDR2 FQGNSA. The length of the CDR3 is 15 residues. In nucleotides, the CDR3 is TGTGCCAGCAGCTTAGCGGGAGTCCGGGGAGAGACCCAGTACTTC. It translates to CASSLAGVRGETQYF.

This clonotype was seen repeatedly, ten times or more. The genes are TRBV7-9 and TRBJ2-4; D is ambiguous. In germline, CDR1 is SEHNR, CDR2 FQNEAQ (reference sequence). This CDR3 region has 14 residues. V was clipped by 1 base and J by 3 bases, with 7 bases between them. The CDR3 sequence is CASSLVAYKNIQYF. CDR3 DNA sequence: TGTGCCAGCAGCTTAGTTGCGTACAAAAACATTCAGTACTTC. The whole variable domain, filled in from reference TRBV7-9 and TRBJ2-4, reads DTGVSQNPRHKITKRGQNVTFRCDPISEHNRLYWYRQTLGQGPEFLTYFQNEAQLEKSRLLSDRFSAERPKGSFSTLEIQRTEQGDSAMYLCASSLVAYKNIQYFGAGTRLSVL.

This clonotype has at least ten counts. Here the CDR3 reads CASSFEGTDTQYF. CDR3 nucleotide sequence: TGTGCCAGCAGCTTCGAGGGGACAGATACGCAGTATTTT. The chain joins TRBV13 to TRBJ2-3, with D possibly called TRBD1 or TRBD2 (5 bases each). The CDR3 has 13 residues. The germline gives CDR1 PRHDT, CDR2 FYEKMQ (reference sequence). The V gene lost 3 bases and the J gene lost 3 bases, with 7 bases spanning the gap.

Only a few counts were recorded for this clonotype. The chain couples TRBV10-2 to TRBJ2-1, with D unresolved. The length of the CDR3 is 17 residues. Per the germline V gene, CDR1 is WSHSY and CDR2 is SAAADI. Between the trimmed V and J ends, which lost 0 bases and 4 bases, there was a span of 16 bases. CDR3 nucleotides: TGCGCCAGCAGTGAGTCACGGAGCTCCTTTAGATACAATGAGCAGTTCTTC. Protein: CASSESRSSFRYNEQFF.

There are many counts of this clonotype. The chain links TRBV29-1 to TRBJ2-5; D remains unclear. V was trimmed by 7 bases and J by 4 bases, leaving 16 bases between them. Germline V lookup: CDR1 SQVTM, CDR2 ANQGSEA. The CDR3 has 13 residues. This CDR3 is CSAQNAVGETQYF. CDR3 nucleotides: TGCAGCGCCCAAAATGCGGTGGGAGAGACCCAGTACTTC. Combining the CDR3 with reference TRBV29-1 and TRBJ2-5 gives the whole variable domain SAVISQKPSRDICQRGTSLTIQCQVDSQVTMMFWYRQQPGQSLTLIATANQGSEATYESGFVIDKFPISRPNLTFSTLTVSNMSPEDSSIYLCSAQNAVGETQYFGPGTRLLVL.